Listed here are 9 T cell receptor beta chains from one sample, sequenced in a study of human T cells and chemical hapten exposure. From the RACE reads, TCRdb called clonotypes with MiXCR, one entry per CDR3 protein. Of approximately 370,000 distinct CDR3 sequences in the sample, 5% to 6.5% were seen once. Time point of the sample: pre-sensitization, week 0. Treatment noted: therapeutic diphenylcyclopropenone sensitization with weekly scalp DPC. The sample was whole blood, taken in connection with sensitization to the hapten diphenylcyclopropenone (DPC). The receptors derive from a woman aged 18 to 35 with alopecia areata. Some clones in this sample may be carry-over from other donors' samples.

This clonotype was observed a handful of times. The V and J genes are TRBV5-4 and TRBJ2-3; D may match TRBD1 or TRBD2 (6 bases each). The CDR3 loop spans 15 amino acids. The germline gives CDR1 SGHNT, CDR2 YYREEE (reference sequence). Trimming took off 2 bases at V and 5 bases at J, with 15 bases between the two ends. CDR3 DNA sequence: TGTGCCAGCAGCTTCTCGGGGGCTGGGAAAGATACGCAGTATTTT. Amino acids: CASSFSGAGKDTQYF. Together with reference TRBV5-4 and TRBJ2-3, the CDR3 gives the full variable domain: ETGVTQSPTHLIKTRGQQVTLRCSSQSGHNTVSWYQQALGQGPQFIFQYYREEENGRGNFPPRFSGLQFPNYSSELNVNALELDDSALYLCASSFSGAGKDTQYFGPGTRLTVL.

This clonotype was detected many times. This chain joins TRBV5-1 and TRBJ1-6; TRBD1 agrees at 8 bases. V lost 0 bases, J lost 9 bases, and 5 bases stayed unmatched. Germline values: CDR1 SGHRS, CDR2 YFSETQ. CDR3 size: 15 residues. In DNA form, the CDR3 reads TGCGCCAGCAGCTTGGCCGAGACAGGGGTTTCACCCCTCCACTTT. Translating it yields CASSLAETGVSPLHF.

V is TRBV12-3 or TRBV12-4 and J is TRBJ2-5; D remains ambiguous. Trimming removed 0 bases at V and 5 bases at J, with 13 bases between. The length of the CDR3 is 15 residues. The CDR3 region has the DNA TGTGCCAGCAGTTTAGCGTTAGGGATTGGGGAGACCCAGTACTTC. As protein: CASSLALGIGETQYF.

The chain recombines TRBV6-5 with TRBJ2-1, with D perhaps matching TRBD2 (6 bases). V lost 6 bases and J lost 7, with 22 bases in between. The germline V gene encodes CDR1 MNHEY and CDR2 SVGAGI. CDR3 length: 16 amino acids. The CDR3 sequence is CASSRGTSGGWNEQFF. CDR3 DNA: TGTGCCAGCAGCCGAGGGACTTCGGGCGGGTGGAATGAGCAGTTCTTC.

This clonotype was seen repeatedly, ten times or more. This rearrangement joins TRBV6-5 to TRBJ1-4, with no clear D. V dropped 6 bases and J dropped 5 bases, with 13 bases sitting between them. The CDR3 length is 14 residues. The germline V gene has CDR1 MNHEY and CDR2 SVGAGI. The CDR3 DNA is TGTGCCAGCAGACAACCGGGAGAGAATGAAAAACTGTTTTTT. The encoded protein is CASRQPGENEKLFF.

This clonotype was observed at least ten times. The chain recombines TRBV5-1 with TRBJ1-1; D is possibly TRBD1 (5 bases). This CDR3 is 14 amino acids long. From germline, CDR1 is SGHRS and CDR2 YFSETQ. V was cut by 1 base and J by 5 bases, with 12 bases left in between. CDR3 amino acids: CASSLNGGETEAFF. CDR3 DNA sequence: TGCGCCAGCAGCTTGAACGGGGGGGAGACTGAAGCTTTCTTT. The entire variable domain, with the rest obtained from reference TRBV5-1 and TRBJ1-1, is as follows: KAGVTQTPRYLIKTRGQQVTLSCSPISGHRSVSWYQQTPGQGLQFLFEYFSETQRNKGNFPGRFSGRQFSNSRSEMNVSTLELGDSALYLCASSLNGGETEAFFGQGTRLTVV.

The table lists this clonotype with many counts. This chain connects TRBV20-1 to TRBJ2-2; 13 nucleotides line up with TRBD2. Germline V gives CDR1 DFQATT, CDR2 SNEGSKA (reference sequence). The CDR3 contains 16 residues. Losses at the gene ends were 6 bases for V and 2 bases for J; bases not matched to a gene: 6. CDR3 coding DNA: TGCAGTGCGACGGGACTAGCGGGGACCAACACCGGGGAGCTGTTTTTT. Translated, it gives CSATGLAGTNTGELFF.

This clonotype came up many times. The gene calls are TRBV20-1 and TRBJ2-3; 7 bases are shared with TRBD1. V shed 5 bases and J 2 bases; nucleotides not matched to a gene: 10. CDR3 length: 15 residues. CDR1 is DFQATT, CDR2 SNEGSKA, per germline (reference sequence). DNA for the CDR3: TGCAGTGCTCTAGCCCCGGGACAGACCACAGATACGCAGTATTTT. Amino acids: CSALAPGQTTDTQYF.

This clonotype appeared many times. The chain employs TRBV13 and TRBJ1-2, with 10 bases lining up with TRBD1. The CDR3 runs to 18 residues. Per germline, CDR1 PRHDT and CDR2 FYEKMQ (reference sequence). V was clipped by 2 bases and J by 6 bases; unmatched bases: 15. The CDR3 spells CASSLQWDRGQILDGYTF. The CDR3 DNA reads as TGTGCCAGCAGCTTACAATGGGACAGGGGACAGATTTTAGATGGCTACACCTTC.